The 8 T cell receptor beta chains presented below share a single source sample, sequenced in a study of beta chain features in type 1 diabetes. The study reverse transcribed the entire isolated RNA, so it sequenced expressed TCRB transcripts. Profiled with immunoSEQ multiplex PCR; TCRdb holds only in-frame clones, not every one. The data contain under 20,000 clones, 45% to 50% of them singletons. Sequencing was performed on stem cell memory CD4+ T cells from blood. These receptors all stem from a man between 18 and 35 years old in good health.

This clone was found a few times. J is TRBJ2-4 and V is TRBV18; no definite D call. Germline V CDR1 and CDR2: KGHSH, LQKENI. The length of the CDR3 is 12 residues. V was trimmed by 3 bases and J by 5 bases, leaving 5 bases between them. The CDR3 here is CASSPAENIQYF. In DNA, the CDR3 is TGTGCCAGCTCACCGGCGGAAAACATTCAGTACTTC. The whole variable domain, filled in from reference TRBV18 and TRBJ2-4, reads NAGVMQNPRHLVRRRGQEARLRCSPMKGHSHVYWYRQLPEEGLKFMVYLQKENIIDESGMPKERFSAEFPKEGPSILRIQQVVRGDSAAYFCASSPAENIQYFGAGTRLSVL.

This clone occurred a few times. This CDR3 is also generated by other DNA sequences in the sample. J is TRBJ1-5 and V is TRBV30; D gene uncertain. Germline CDR1 reads GTSNPN; CDR2 reads SVGIG (reference sequence). This CDR3 is 13 amino acids long. V was cut by 0 bases and J by 2 bases, with 5 bases left in between. CDR3 DNA sequence: TGTGCCTGGAGTGTACTTGGCAATCAGCCCCAGCATTTT. It is translated as CAWSVLGNQPQHF.

This clone was found a few times. The chain has TRBV7-3 and TRBJ1-2; D gene unclear. The V and J ends lost 0 bases and 5 bases respectively, with 10 bases between them. This CDR3 is built from 14 residues. In germline, CDR1 is SGHTA, CDR2 FQGTGA. The CDR3 DNA sequence: TGTGCCAGCAGCTTAACTCGGGAGACTTATGGCTACACCTTC. Protein sequence: CASSLTRETYGYTF.

The V and J genes are TRBV19 and TRBJ2-2; D is possibly TRBD2 (6 bases). CDR3 length: 15 amino acids. V was clipped by 8 bases and J by 5 bases, with 18 bases between them. Germline V CDR1 and CDR2: LNHDA, SQIVND (reference sequence). CDR3 bases: TGTGCCAGTCGCGCCGGGACTGGGTGGACCGGGGAGCTGTTTTTT. Protein sequence: CASRAGTGWTGELFF. Variable domain in full (rest from reference TRBV19 and TRBJ2-2): DGGITQSPKYLFRKEGQNVTLSCEQNLNHDAMYWYRQDPGQGLRLIYYSQIVNDFQKGDIAEGYSVSREKKESFPLTVTSAQKNPTAFYLCASRAGTGWTGELFFGEGSRLTVL.

This chain joins TRBV5-4 and TRBJ2-7, with 10 bases lining up with TRBD2. CDR1 SGHNT and CDR2 YYREEE come from the germline V gene (reference sequence). V was pared by 2 bases and J by 0 bases, with 5 bases of the junction left unmatched. The CDR3 is made up of 16 amino acids. The DNA for the CDR3 is TGTGCCAGCAGCTTCTGGACTAGCGGCCGCTCCTACGAGCAGTACTTC. Its translation is CASSFWTSGRSYEQYF.

This clone was counted only a few times. This chain joins TRBV7-2 and TRBJ2-5, with 14 nucleotides matching TRBD2. The CDR3 length is 16 residues. Germline loops: CDR1 SGHTA, CDR2 FQGNSA. With 4 bases clipped from V and 4 bases from J, the junction kept 5 bases outside the gene matches. The CDR3, as DNA: TGTGCCAGCAGCTCGGGACTAGCGGGAGTTGGAGAGACCCAGTACTTC. Protein sequence: CASSSGLAGVGETQYF.

J is TRBJ2-7 and V is TRBV9, with 11 bases matching TRBD2. The CDR3 covers 15 residues. Looked up from germline, CDR1 is SGDLS and CDR2 is YYNGEE. Germline trimming cut 3 bases from V and 5 bases from J; bases unmatched to any gene: 7. The DNA of the CDR3 is TGTGCCAGCAGCGCAGGGACTAGCGGAGCCCACGAGCAGTACTTC. It yields the protein CASSAGTSGAHEQYF.

This clone was detected only a few times. The chain has TRBV29-1 and TRBJ2-5; D is undetermined. The germline V gene encodes CDR1 SQVTM and CDR2 ANQGSEA. With 5 bases removed from V and 2 bases from J, the gap between germline ends came to 6 bases. This CDR3 is 11 amino acids long. CDR3 residues: CSVSAQETQYF. DNA for the CDR3: TGCAGCGTTAGCGCTCAAGAGACCCAGTACTTC.